This TCR beta chain appears in the sequencing data of a study of CD8+ T cells in alopecia areata. RNA was isolated and reverse transcribed to cDNA, the sequencing template. Assay used: immunoSEQ multiplex PCR; TCRdb lists only in-frame clones, some missing. Of 150,000 to 200,000 clones in the sample, around three fifths were seen once. Treatment here: oral pan-JAK inhibitor, 5-10 mg twice daily. The CDR3 has 14 amino acids. Looked up from germline, CDR1 is GTSNPN and CDR2 is SVGIG (reference sequence). V lost 4 bases to trimming and J lost 3 bases, with 12 bases between them. The source of this sequence is a human donor with alopecia areata. V usage is TRBV30 and J usage is TRBJ1-4; no definite D call. Material: CD4+ T cells sorted from blood, obtained at week 24, from a patient treated with tofacitinib. The chain's CDR3 is CAWNLQSANEKLFF. The CDR3 DNA reads as TGTGCCTGGAACTTACAATCCGCTAATGAAAAACTGTTTTTT.